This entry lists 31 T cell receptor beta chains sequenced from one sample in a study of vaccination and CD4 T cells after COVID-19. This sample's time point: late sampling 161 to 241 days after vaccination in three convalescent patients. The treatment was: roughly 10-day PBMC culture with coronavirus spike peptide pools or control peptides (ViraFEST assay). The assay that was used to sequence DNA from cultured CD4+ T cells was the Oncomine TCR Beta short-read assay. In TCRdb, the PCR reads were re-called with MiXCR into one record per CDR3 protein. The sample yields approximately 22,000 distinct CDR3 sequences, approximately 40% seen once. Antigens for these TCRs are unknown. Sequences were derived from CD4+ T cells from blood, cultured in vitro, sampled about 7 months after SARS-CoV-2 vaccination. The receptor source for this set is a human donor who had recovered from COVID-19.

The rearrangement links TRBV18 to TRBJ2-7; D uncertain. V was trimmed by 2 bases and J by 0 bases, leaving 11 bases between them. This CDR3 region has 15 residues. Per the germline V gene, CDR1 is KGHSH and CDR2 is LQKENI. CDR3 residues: CASSPVPGSSYEQYF. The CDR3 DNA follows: TGTGCCAGCTCACCAGTCCCCGGTAGCTCCTACGAGCAGTACTTC.

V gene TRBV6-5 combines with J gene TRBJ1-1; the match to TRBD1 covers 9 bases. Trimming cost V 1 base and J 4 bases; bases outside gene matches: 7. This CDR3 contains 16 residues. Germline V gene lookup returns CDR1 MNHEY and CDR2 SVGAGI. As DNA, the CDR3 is TGTGCCAGCAGTTACTACTTGACAGGGGGAAGCACTGAAGCTTTCTTT. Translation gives CASSYYLTGGSTEAFF.

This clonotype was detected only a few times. CDR3 coding DNA: TGCAGTGCTAGAGTAGCGGGAGGGAAGTCCTACGAGCAGTACTTC. Its protein is CSARVAGGKSYEQYF. The chain joins TRBV20-1 to TRBJ2-7; 11 bases match TRBD2. The CDR3 has 15 residues. J gave up 1 base and V 1 base, and 3 bases lay outside the gene matches. Germline V gene sequence: CDR1 DFQATT, CDR2 SNEGSKA (reference sequence).

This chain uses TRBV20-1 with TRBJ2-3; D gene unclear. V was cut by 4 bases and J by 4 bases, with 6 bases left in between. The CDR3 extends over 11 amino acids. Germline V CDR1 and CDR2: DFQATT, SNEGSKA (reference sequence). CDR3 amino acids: CSATESDTQYF. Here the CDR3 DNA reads TGCAGTGCTACGGAGTCAGATACGCAGTATTTT.

The CDR3 loop reads CASSLGQGALETQYF. The CDR3 DNA sequence: TGTGCCAGCAGCCTAGGCCAGGGGGCCTTAGAGACCCAGTACTTC. The chain joins TRBV7-2 to TRBJ2-5; 8 nucleotides line up with TRBD1. The CDR3 contains 15 residues. Germline assignment: CDR1 SGHTA and CDR2 FQGNSA. V lost 5 bases, J lost 4 bases, and 9 bases stayed unmatched.

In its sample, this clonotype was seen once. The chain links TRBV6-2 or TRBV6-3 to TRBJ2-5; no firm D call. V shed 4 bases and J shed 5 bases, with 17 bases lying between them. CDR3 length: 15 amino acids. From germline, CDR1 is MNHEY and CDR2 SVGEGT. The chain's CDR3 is CASSSFGRAAETQYF. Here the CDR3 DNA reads TGTGCCAGCAGTTCCTTTGGACGGGCGGCGGAGACCCAGTACTTC.

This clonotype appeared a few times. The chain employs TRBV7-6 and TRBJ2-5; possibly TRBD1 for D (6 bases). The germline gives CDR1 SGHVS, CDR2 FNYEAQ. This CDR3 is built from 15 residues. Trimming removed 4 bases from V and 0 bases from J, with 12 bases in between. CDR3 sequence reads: CASSSGTMYQETQYF. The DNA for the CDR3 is TGTGCCAGCAGCTCCGGGACAATGTACCAAGAGACCCAGTACTTC.

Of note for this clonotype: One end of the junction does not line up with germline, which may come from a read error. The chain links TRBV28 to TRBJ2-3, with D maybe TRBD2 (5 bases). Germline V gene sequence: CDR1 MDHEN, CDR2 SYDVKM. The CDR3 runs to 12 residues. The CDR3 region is CVSSGSTDTQYF. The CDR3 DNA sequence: TGTGTCAGCAGCGGAAGCACAGATACGCAGTATTTT.

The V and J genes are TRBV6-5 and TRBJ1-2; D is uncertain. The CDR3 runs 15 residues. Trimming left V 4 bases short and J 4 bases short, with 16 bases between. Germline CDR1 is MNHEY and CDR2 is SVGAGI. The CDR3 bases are TGTGCCAGCAGTTCACAACCGGATCCCGGCTATGGCTACACCTTC. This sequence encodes CASSSQPDPGYGYTF.

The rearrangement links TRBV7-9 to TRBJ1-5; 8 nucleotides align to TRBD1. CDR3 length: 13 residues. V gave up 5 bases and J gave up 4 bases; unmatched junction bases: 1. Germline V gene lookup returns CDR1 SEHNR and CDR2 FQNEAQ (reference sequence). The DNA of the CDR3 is TGTGCCAGCAGCAGACAGGGGAATCAGCCCCAGCATTTT. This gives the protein CASSRQGNQPQHF.

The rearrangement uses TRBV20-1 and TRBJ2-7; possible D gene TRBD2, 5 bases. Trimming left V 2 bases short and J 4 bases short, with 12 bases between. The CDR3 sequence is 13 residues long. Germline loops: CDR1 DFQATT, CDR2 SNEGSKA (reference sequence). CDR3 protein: CSARLPLAYEQYF. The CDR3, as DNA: TGCAGTGCTAGACTACCGCTAGCTTACGAGCAGTACTTC.

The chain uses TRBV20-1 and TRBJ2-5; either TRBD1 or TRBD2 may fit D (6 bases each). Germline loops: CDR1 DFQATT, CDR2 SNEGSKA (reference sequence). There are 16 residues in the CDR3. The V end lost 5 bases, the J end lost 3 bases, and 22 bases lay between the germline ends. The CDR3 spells CSAFGGTADSEETQYF. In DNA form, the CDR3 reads TGCAGTGCTTTTGGTGGGACTGCGGACAGTGAAGAGACCCAGTACTTC.

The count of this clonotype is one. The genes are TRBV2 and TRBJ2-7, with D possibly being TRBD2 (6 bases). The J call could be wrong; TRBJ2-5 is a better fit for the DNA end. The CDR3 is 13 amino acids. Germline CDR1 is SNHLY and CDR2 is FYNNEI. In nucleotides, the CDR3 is TGTGCCAGCAGTGCCCGACGGGGGGAGACCCAGTACTTC. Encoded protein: CASSARRGETQYF.

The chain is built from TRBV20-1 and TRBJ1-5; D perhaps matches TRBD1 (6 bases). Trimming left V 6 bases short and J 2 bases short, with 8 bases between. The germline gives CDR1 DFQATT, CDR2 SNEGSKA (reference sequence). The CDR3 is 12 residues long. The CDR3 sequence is CSANRGNQPQHF. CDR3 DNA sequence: TGCAGTGCAAACAGGGGCAATCAGCCCCAGCATTTT.

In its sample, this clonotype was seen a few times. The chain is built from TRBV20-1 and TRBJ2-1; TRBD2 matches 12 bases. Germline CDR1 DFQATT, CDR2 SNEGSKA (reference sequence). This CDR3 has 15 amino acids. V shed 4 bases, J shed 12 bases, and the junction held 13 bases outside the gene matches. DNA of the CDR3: TGCAGTGCTACCCGGGCTAGCGGGAGGGCCGGGGTGCAGTTCTTC. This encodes CSATRASGRAGVQFF.

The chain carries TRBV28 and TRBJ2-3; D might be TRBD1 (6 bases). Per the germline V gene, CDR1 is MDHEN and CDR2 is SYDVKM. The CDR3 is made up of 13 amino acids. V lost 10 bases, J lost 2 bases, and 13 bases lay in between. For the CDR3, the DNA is TGTGCCATACAGGGATCGGACACAGATACGCAGTATTTT. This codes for CAIQGSDTDTQYF.

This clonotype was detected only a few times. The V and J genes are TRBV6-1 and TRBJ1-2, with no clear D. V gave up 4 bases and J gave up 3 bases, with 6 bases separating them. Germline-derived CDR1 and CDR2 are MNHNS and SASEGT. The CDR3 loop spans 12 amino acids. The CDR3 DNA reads TGTGCCAGCAGTGTTAACTACTATGGCTACACCTTC. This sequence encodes CASSVNYYGYTF.

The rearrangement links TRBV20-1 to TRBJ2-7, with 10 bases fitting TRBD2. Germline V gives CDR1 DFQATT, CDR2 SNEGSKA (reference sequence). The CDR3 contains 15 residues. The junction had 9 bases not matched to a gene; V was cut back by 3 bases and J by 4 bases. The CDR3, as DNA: TGCAGTGCTAGGGACCTAGCGGGAGAAATGTACGAGCAGTACTTC. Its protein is CSARDLAGEMYEQYF.

CDR3: CASSAGTGGNYEQYF. DNA of the CDR3: TGTGCCAGCAGCGCGGGGACAGGGGGCAACTACGAGCAGTACTTC. V and J are TRBV7-2 and TRBJ2-7; TRBD1 matches 12 bases. V lost 5 bases to trimming and J lost 3 bases; unmatched junction nucleotides: 5. Germline lookup yields CDR1 SGHTA and CDR2 FQGNSA. There are 15 residues in the CDR3. The whole variable domain, filled in from reference TRBV7-2 and TRBJ2-7, reads GAGVSQSPSNKVTEKGKDVELRCDPISGHTALYWYRQSLGQGLEFLIYFQGNSAPDKSGLPSDRFSAERTGGSVSTLTIQRTQQEDSAVYLCASSAGTGGNYEQYFGPGTRLTVT.

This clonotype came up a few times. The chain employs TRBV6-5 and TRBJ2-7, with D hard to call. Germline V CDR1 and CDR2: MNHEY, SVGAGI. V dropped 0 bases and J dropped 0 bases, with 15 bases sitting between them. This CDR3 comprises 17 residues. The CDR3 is CASSYSMIGRLSYEQYF. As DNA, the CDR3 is TGTGCCAGCAGTTACTCGATGATAGGCAGGCTCTCCTACGAGCAGTACTTC.

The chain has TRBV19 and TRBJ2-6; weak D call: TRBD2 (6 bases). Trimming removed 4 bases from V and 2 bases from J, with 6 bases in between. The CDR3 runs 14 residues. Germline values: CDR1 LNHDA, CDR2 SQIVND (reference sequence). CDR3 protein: CASSRGAGANVLTF. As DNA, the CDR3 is TGTGCCAGTAGTAGGGGGGCTGGGGCCAACGTCCTGACTTTC.

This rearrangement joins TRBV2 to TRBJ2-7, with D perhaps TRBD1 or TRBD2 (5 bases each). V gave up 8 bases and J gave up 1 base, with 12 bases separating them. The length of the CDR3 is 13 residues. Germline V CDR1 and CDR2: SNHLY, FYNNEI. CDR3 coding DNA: TGTGCCAGCCTCAGGGACCCTTCCTACGAGCAGTACTTC. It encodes CASLRDPSYEQYF. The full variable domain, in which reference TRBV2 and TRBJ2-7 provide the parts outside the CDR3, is EPEVTQTPSHQVTQMGQEVILRCVPISNHLYFYWYRQILGQKVEFLVSFYNNEISEKSEIFDDQFSVERPDGSNFTLKIRSTKLEDSAMYFCASLRDPSYEQYFGPGTRLTVT.

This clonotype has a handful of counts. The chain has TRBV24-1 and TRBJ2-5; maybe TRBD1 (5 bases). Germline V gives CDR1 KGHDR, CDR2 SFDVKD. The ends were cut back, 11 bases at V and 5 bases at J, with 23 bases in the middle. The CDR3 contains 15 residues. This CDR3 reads CASIASSGNAETQYF. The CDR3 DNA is TGTGCCAGCATCGCGTCCTCAGGGAACGCGGAGACCCAGTACTTC.

CDR3: CSASPGPQGSEQYF. CDR3 nucleotide sequence: TGCAGTGCTAGTCCGGGCCCTCAGGGGAGCGAGCAGTACTTC. This sequence joins TRBV20-1 and TRBJ2-7, with a tentative D call TRBD1 (6 bases). In germline, CDR1 is DFQATT, CDR2 SNEGSKA (reference sequence). This CDR3 has 14 amino acids. The V end was cut by 3 bases, the J end by 6 bases, with 18 bases between.

The CDR3 region is CAISDTGQGLRGYTF. CDR3 nucleotides: TGTGCCATCAGTGACACGGGACAGGGGCTGCGTGGCTACACCTTC. The chain combines TRBV10-3 with TRBJ1-2; 10 bases line up with TRBD1. The CDR3 is 15 amino acids. The V segment lost 3 bases and the J segment 7 bases; nucleotides outside the gene matches: 8. The germline gives CDR1 ENHRY, CDR2 SYGVKD.

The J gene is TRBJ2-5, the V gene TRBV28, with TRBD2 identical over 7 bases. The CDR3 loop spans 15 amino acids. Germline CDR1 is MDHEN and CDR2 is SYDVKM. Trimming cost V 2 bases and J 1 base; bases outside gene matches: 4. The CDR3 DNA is TGTGCCAGCAGTTTAGCGGGGGAGGGCCAAGAGACCCAGTACTTC. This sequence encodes CASSLAGEGQETQYF. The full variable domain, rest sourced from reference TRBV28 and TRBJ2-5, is DVKVTQSSRYLVKRTGEKVFLECVQDMDHENMFWYRQDPGLGLRLIYFSYDVKMKEKGDIPEGYSVSREKKERFSLILESASTNQTSMYLCASSLAGEGQETQYFGPGTRLLVL.

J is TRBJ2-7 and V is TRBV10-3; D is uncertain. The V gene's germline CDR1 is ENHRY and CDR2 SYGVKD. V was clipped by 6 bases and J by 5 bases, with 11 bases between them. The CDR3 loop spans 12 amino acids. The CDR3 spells CAIRVTGHEQYF. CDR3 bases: TGTGCCATCAGGGTCACGGGCCACGAGCAGTACTTC.

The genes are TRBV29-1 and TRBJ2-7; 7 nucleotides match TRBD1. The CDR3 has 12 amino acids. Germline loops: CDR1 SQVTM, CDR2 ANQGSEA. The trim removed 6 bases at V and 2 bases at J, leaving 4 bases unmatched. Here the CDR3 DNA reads TGCAGCGTACGACAGGGCCCCTACGAGCAGTACTTC. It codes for CSVRQGPYEQYF.

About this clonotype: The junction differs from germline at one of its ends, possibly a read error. CDR3 DNA sequence: TGTGCTAGCAGCTTATTTATGGATCAGCCCCAGCATTTT. This translates into CASSLFMDQPQHF. This rearrangement joins TRBV7-7 to TRBJ1-5; D remains ambiguous. The CDR3 covers 13 residues. Germline V gene sequence: CDR1 SSHAT, CDR2 FNYEAQ (reference sequence).

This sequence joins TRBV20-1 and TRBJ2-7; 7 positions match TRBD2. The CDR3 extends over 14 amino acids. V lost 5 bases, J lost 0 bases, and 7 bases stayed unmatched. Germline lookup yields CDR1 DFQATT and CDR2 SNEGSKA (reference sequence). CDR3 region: CSALTQRDSYEQYF. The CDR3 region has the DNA TGCAGTGCTCTAACACAGCGGGACTCCTACGAGCAGTACTTC.

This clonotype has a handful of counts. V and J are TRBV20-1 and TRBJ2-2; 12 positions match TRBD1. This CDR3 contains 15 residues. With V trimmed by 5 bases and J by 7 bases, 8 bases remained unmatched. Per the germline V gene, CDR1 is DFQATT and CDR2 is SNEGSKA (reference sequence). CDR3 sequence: CSALPGQGANGELFF. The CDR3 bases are TGCAGTGCTCTCCCGGGACAGGGGGCGAACGGGGAGCTGTTTTTT.